This T cell receptor (beta chain) originates from a study of spatial heterogeneity in lung cancer. TCRdb reprocessed the 5' RACE reads with MiXCR, giving one entry per CDR3 protein. The sample carries tens of thousands of distinct CDR3 sequences, roughly an eighth recorded once. Germline CDR1 DFQATT, CDR2 SNEGSKA (reference sequence). The V and J ends lost 0 bases and 5 bases respectively, with 13 bases between them. The CDR3 sequence is 15 residues long. Time point described: sample taken at primary tumor resection. This receptor was identified in a male donor with early-stage non-small cell lung cancer. This chain connects TRBV20-1 to TRBJ2-2, with D possibly TRBD1 on 7 matching bases. The specimen comprised PBMCs, sampled at surgery. CDR3 protein: CSAREGGGGTGELFF. The CDR3 bases are TGCAGTGCTAGAGAAGGAGGGGGCGGAACCGGGGAGCTGTTTTTT.